The 26 T cell receptor beta chains given below trace back to one sample, sequenced in a study of shared clonotypes between healthy human individuals. The method was immunoSEQ multiplex PCR; TCRdb's version includes in-frame clones alone and lacks a portion of them. The sample holds approximately 2.3 million clones, more than 85% seen once. Sequencing was performed on naive CD4+ T cells from PBMCs. The subset denotes: CD45RA+ positively selected. These receptors were obtained from a man aged 18-30 years in good health. Some clones in this sample may be carry-over from other donors' samples.

The chain links TRBV12-5 to TRBJ2-1; D is possibly TRBD1 or TRBD2 (5 bases each). The CDR3 sequence is 16 residues long. The V gene lost 7 bases and the J gene lost 3 bases, with 19 bases spanning the gap. Germline CDR1 is LGHNT and CDR2 is FRNRAP. The CDR3 DNA sequence: TGTGCTAGTGCCCCCTCCGGGGCGCGAATCTACAATGAGCAGTTCTTC. It translates to CASAPSGARIYNEQFF.

In the case of this clone: Additional DNA sequences in this sample encode the identical CDR3. V gene TRBV9 combines with J gene TRBJ1-3; 7 bases fit TRBD1. The V and J ends lost 3 bases and 0 bases, in that order; junction bases with no gene match: 3. The CDR3 contains 15 residues. CDR1 is SGDLS and CDR2 is YYNGEE in the germline V gene. The CDR3 bases are TGTGCCAGCAGCGCCACAGGGGCCTCTGGAAACACCATATATTTT. This translates into CASSATGASGNTIYF.

Turning to this clone: Other DNA sequences of this sample code for an identical CDR3. CDR3 DNA sequence: TGCGCCAGCAGCTTGGCCGTCGGCAACACCGGGGAGCTGTTTTTT. Amino acid sequence: CASSLAVGNTGELFF. The rearrangement links TRBV5-1 to TRBJ2-2; D gene unclear. Trimming removed 0 bases at V and 2 bases at J, with 8 bases between. Germline V gene sequence: CDR1 SGHRS, CDR2 YFSETQ. The CDR3 extends over 15 amino acids.

The chain uses TRBV7-6 and TRBJ2-1; 8 bases align to TRBD2. There are 14 residues in the CDR3. Germline CDR1 and CDR2: SGHVS and FNYEAQ. V dropped 3 bases and J dropped 7; count of bases not matched to a gene: 5. The CDR3 DNA reads TGTGCCAGCAGCTTCGGGACTAGGGAAAATGAGCAGTTCTTC. Its protein product is CASSFGTRENEQFF.

This chain connects TRBV5-1 to TRBJ1-4, with D perhaps matching TRBD1 (5 bases). This CDR3 is built from 16 residues. Germline CDR1 SGHRS, CDR2 YFSETQ. Trimming took 4 bases from V and 7 from J, leaving 20 bases between them. The CDR3 protein is CASSKGDGEGSEKLFF. The CDR3 DNA reads TGCGCCAGCAGCAAAGGGGACGGGGAGGGGAGTGAAAAACTGTTTTTT.

The V call is TRBV5-8, the J call TRBJ2-5, with TRBD1 identical over 7 bases. CDR1 is SGHTS and CDR2 is YDEGEE in the germline V gene. The CDR3 sequence is 18 residues long. V shed 0 bases, J shed 2 bases, and the junction held 13 bases outside the gene matches. CDR3 loop: CASSLGWGQQARQETQYF. The CDR3 DNA follows: TGTGCCAGCAGCTTGGGGTGGGGACAGCAAGCTAGACAAGAGACCCAGTACTTC.

V and J are TRBV2 and TRBJ1-5; TRBD1 is a possible D gene (5 bases). The CDR3 is 13 residues long. The germline V gene encodes CDR1 SNHLY and CDR2 FYNNEI. The V end lost 7 bases, the J end lost 9 bases, and 16 bases lay between the germline ends. The CDR3 here is CASTSGGSRPQHF. The CDR3 DNA follows: TGTGCCAGCACTTCGGGGGGGTCCAGGCCCCAGCATTTT.

Comment on this clone: In the same sample, other DNA sequences code for this CDR3. The chain couples TRBV5-1 to TRBJ2-7, with D possibly matching TRBD2 (5 bases). The V gene lost 3 bases and the J gene lost 2 bases, with 9 bases spanning the gap. CDR3 length: 13 amino acids. Germline CDR1 is SGHRS and CDR2 is YFSETQ. The CDR3 is CASSSDGTYEQYF. The CDR3 coding sequence is TGCGCCAGCAGCTCGGACGGGACCTACGAGCAGTACTTC.

This clone was observed a few times. The chain recombines TRBV9 with TRBJ2-2; TRBD2 matches 13 bases. Germline CDR1 SGDLS, CDR2 YYNGEE. This CDR3 comprises 18 residues. V gave up 3 bases and J gave up 0 bases; unmatched junction bases: 5. The CDR3 sequence is CASSGTSGRGANTGELFF. CDR3 coding DNA: TGTGCCAGCAGCGGGACTAGCGGGAGAGGTGCGAACACCGGGGAGCTGTTTTTT.

The chain combines TRBV4-1 with TRBJ1-2; the D gene is possibly TRBD1 (5 bases). Between the trimmed V and J ends, which lost 1 base and 4 bases, there was a span of 16 bases. This CDR3 comprises 16 residues. Germline V gene data show CDR1 as MGHRA and CDR2 as YSYEKL. The CDR3 DNA sequence: TGCGCCAGCAGCCAAGGGGGCCGCTTCTCGACCTATGGCTACACCTTC. Protein product: CASSQGGRFSTYGYTF.

This chain links TRBV6-6 with TRBJ1-1; 9 nucleotides line up with TRBD1. This CDR3 comprises 15 residues. CDR1 is MNHNY, CDR2 SVGAGI, per germline (reference sequence). V lost 3 bases, J lost 3 bases, and 5 bases stayed unmatched. The CDR3 coding sequence is TGTGCCAGCAGTTATCGGGGACAGGGTTACACTGAAGCTTTCTTT. Its protein product is CASSYRGQGYTEAFF.

This rearrangement joins TRBV7-2 to TRBJ2-2; D is uncertain. V dropped 1 base and J dropped 1 base, with 7 bases sitting between them. This CDR3 region has 15 residues. Germline assignment: CDR1 SGHTA and CDR2 FQGNSA. CDR3 coding DNA: TGTGCCAGCAGCTTAGTTATTAGGAACACCGGGGAGCTGTTTTTT. It specifies CASSLVIRNTGELFF.

The rearrangement links TRBV4-1 to TRBJ1-2, with D possibly TRBD1 on 5 matching bases. The germline V gene encodes CDR1 MGHRA and CDR2 YSYEKL. The CDR3 runs to 14 residues. The germline V and J ends were trimmed by 0 bases and 7 bases, with 12 bases remaining between them. The CDR3 reads CASSQESYGAGYTF. The CDR3 DNA reads as TGCGCCAGCAGCCAAGAGTCGTATGGGGCTGGCTACACCTTC.

This clone was seen once. This chain joins TRBV29-1 and TRBJ1-1; D possibly corresponds to TRBD1 (6 bases). Germline CDR1 reads SQVTM; CDR2 reads ANQGSEA. V lost 2 bases and J 11 bases, leaving 18 bases between the germline ends. CDR3 length equals 13 residues. The CDR3 loop reads CSVETALQGSAFF. As DNA, the CDR3 is TGCAGCGTTGAAACGGCGCTGCAGGGGTCGGCTTTCTTT.

This clone was counted a single time. The V gene is TRBV7-2, the J gene TRBJ2-1; 7 bases match TRBD2. Germline loops: CDR1 SGHTA, CDR2 FQGNSA. With V trimmed by 5 bases and J by 0 bases, 7 bases remained unmatched. CDR3 length equals 16 residues. This CDR3 is CASSPAGGSSYNEQFF. DNA of the CDR3: TGTGCCAGCAGCCCGGCTGGCGGGAGCTCCTACAATGAGCAGTTCTTC.

The J gene is TRBJ1-2, the V gene TRBV19, with D unclear. The CDR3 is 13 amino acids. Germline lookup yields CDR1 LNHDA and CDR2 SQIVND (reference sequence). V dropped 5 bases and J dropped 3 bases, with 10 bases sitting between them. The CDR3 spells CASSSDGYYGYTF. As DNA, the CDR3 is TGTGCCAGTAGTTCCGACGGCTACTATGGCTACACCTTC.

In regard to this clone: In the same sample, other DNA sequences code for this CDR3. The chain uses TRBV5-1 and TRBJ2-5, with D possibly matching TRBD2 (6 bases). This CDR3 spans 14 amino acids. Trimming took off 0 bases at V and 5 bases at J, with 11 bases between the two ends. Germline lookup yields CDR1 SGHRS and CDR2 YFSETQ. The CDR3 is CASSLEGGGETQYF. The CDR3 nucleotides are TGCGCCAGCAGCTTGGAGGGAGGTGGGGAGACCCAGTACTTC. The variable domain in full, with the rest retrieved from reference TRBV5-1 and TRBJ2-5, is KAGVTQTPRYLIKTRGQQVTLSCSPISGHRSVSWYQQTPGQGLQFLFEYFSETQRNKGNFPGRFSGRQFSNSRSEMNVSTLELGDSALYLCASSLEGGGETQYFGPGTRLLVL.

Regarding this clone: Other DNA sequences in the same sample also yield this CDR3. V gene TRBV6-1 combines with J gene TRBJ2-1, with 9 bases aligning to TRBD1. CDR3 length: 15 amino acids. Per the germline V gene, CDR1 is MNHNS and CDR2 is SASEGT. The J segment lost 0 bases and the V segment lost 6 bases, leaving 3 bases of the junction unmatched. CDR3 nucleotide sequence: TGTGCCAGCAGGAAACAGGGGGCCTCCTACAATGAGCAGTTCTTC. This sequence encodes CASRKQGASYNEQFF.

The chain links TRBV5-8 to TRBJ2-1; TRBD1 is a possible D gene (6 bases). The CDR3 is 15 amino acids. Trimming took off 2 bases at V and 5 bases at J, with 14 bases between the two ends. The V gene's germline CDR1 is SGHTS and CDR2 YDEGEE. CDR3 nucleotides: TGTGCCAGCAGCTTCGTATCAGGGGTACACAATGAGCAGTTCTTC. It yields the protein CASSFVSGVHNEQFF.

J is TRBJ2-1 and V is TRBV5-1; the match to TRBD2 covers 11 bases. The CDR3 spans 18 residues. Germline lookup yields CDR1 SGHRS and CDR2 YFSETQ. V was pared by 2 bases and J by 0 bases, with 7 bases of the junction left unmatched. The CDR3 region is CASSFPTGLAGSYNEQFF. CDR3 DNA: TGCGCCAGCAGCTTCCCGACCGGACTAGCGGGCTCCTACAATGAGCAGTTCTTC.

V usage is TRBV7-2 and J usage is TRBJ2-1, with 10 bases identical to TRBD1. This CDR3 has 18 residues. V was clipped by 5 bases and J by 1 base; unmatched bases: 11. Germline lookup yields CDR1 SGHTA and CDR2 FQGNSA. CDR3 DNA: TGTGCCAGCAGCCCCAGGGGACAGGGGAGGGCATCCTACAATGAGCAGTTCTTC. It codes for CASSPRGQGRASYNEQFF. Based on the CDR3 plus reference TRBV7-2 and TRBJ2-1, the full variable domain is GAGVSQSPSNKVTEKGKDVELRCDPISGHTALYWYRQSLGQGLEFLIYFQGNSAPDKSGLPSDRFSAERTGGSVSTLTIQRTQQEDSAVYLCASSPRGQGRASYNEQFFGPGTRLTVL.

The rearrangement joins TRBV7-3 to TRBJ2-5; D uncertain. The CDR3 sequence is 16 residues long. With 1 base removed from V and 1 base from J, the gap between germline ends came to 13 bases. From germline, CDR1 is SGHTA and CDR2 FQGTGA. DNA of the CDR3: TGTGCCAGCAGCTTAAATCCCCTAGTGGGCCAAGAGACCCAGTACTTC. Translated: CASSLNPLVGQETQYF.

The chain has TRBV18 and TRBJ1-1; 8 positions match TRBD1. The CDR3 contains 15 residues. Germline CDR1 is KGHSH and CDR2 is LQKENI. V dropped 3 bases and J dropped 3; count of bases not matched to a gene: 6. The CDR3 DNA follows: TGTGCCAGCTCACCTAGGACAGGGACGGACACTGAAGCTTTCTTT. It encodes CASSPRTGTDTEAFF.

The rearrangement links TRBV7-3 to TRBJ2-5, with D maybe TRBD2 (6 bases). V gave up 2 bases and J gave up 4 bases, with 17 bases separating them. Germline CDR1 SGHTA, CDR2 FQGTGA. The CDR3 runs 16 residues. The CDR3 loop reads CASSLFGRGLSETQYF. The CDR3 DNA sequence: TGTGCCAGCAGCTTATTTGGTAGGGGACTCTCAGAGACCCAGTACTTC. The whole variable domain, remainder taken from reference TRBV7-3 and TRBJ2-5, is GAGVSQTPSNKVTEKGKYVELRCDPISGHTALYWYRQSLGQGPEFLIYFQGTGAADDSGLPNDRFFAVRPEGSVSTLKIQRTERGDSAVYLCASSLFGRGLSETQYFGPGTRLLVL.

The V gene is TRBV25-1, the J gene TRBJ2-5, with D uncertain. With 7 bases removed from V and 5 bases from J, the gap between germline ends came to 14 bases. The CDR3 extends over 13 amino acids. Per germline, CDR1 MGHDK and CDR2 SYGVNS. CDR3 sequence reads: CASIASGAETQYF. CDR3 nucleotides: TGTGCCAGCATCGCATCGGGTGCCGAGACCCAGTACTTC.

V usage is TRBV9 and J usage is TRBJ1-5; 7 positions match TRBD1. After removal of 0 bases from V and 5 bases from J, the junction contained 5 bases not matched to a gene. This CDR3 region has 15 residues. The germline V gene encodes CDR1 SGDLS and CDR2 YYNGEE. The CDR3 DNA reads TGTGCCAGCAGCGTAGCGGGACAGAGAGATCAGCCCCAGCATTTT. It yields the protein CASSVAGQRDQPQHF.